The 9 T cell receptor beta chains below all came from one sample that was sequenced in a study of OX40 agonist ivuxolimab in advanced cancers. The library was produced with the immunoSEQ multiplex PCR assay. TCRdb holds this immuneACCESS table with in-frame rearrangements only. Some clones are missing; in checked studies, unresolved V genes explain under half, and the rest has no known cause. The sample profile shows about 73,000 clones; around nine tenths of them were found once. The biggest ten clones account for 0.75% to 0.85% of the sample. Sequenced here: CD4+ or CD8+ T cells sorted from blood, sampled in a trial of the OX40 agonist ivuxolimab. These receptors were taken from an adult with an advanced solid tumor such as melanoma, head and neck, liver or kidney cancer.

The chain carries TRBV2 and TRBJ1-5; 8 positions match TRBD1. Germline V gene data show CDR1 as SNHLY and CDR2 as FYNNEI. V lost 7 bases and J lost 4; bases outside the gene matches: 9. CDR3 length: 15 residues. The CDR3 DNA is TGTGCCAGCATTCCGGACAGGGCAGGGAATCAGCCCCAGCATTTT. This translates into CASIPDRAGNQPQHF.

This chain joins TRBV27 and TRBJ2-3; 7 bases match TRBD1. Germline lookup yields CDR1 MNHEY and CDR2 SMNVEV (reference sequence). The CDR3 has 14 amino acids. The ends lost 3 bases at V and 4 bases at J; junction bases unmatched: 4. CDR3 residues: CASSFKGAADTQYF. The CDR3 DNA reads TGTGCCAGCAGTTTCAAGGGGGCGGCAGATACGCAGTATTTT.

This clone came up once. The rearrangement joins TRBV15 to TRBJ1-3; 9 positions agree with TRBD1. V shed 3 bases and J 0 bases; nucleotides not matched to a gene: 6. This CDR3 contains 17 residues. Germline loops: CDR1 LNHNV, CDR2 YYDKDF (reference sequence). The CDR3 DNA reads TGTGCCACCAGCAGGGGACAGGGAAGGGACTCTGGAAACACCATATATTTT. This encodes CATSRGQGRDSGNTIYF.

This chain uses TRBV7-8 with TRBJ2-7; D might be TRBD2 (6 bases). Per the germline V gene, CDR1 is SGHVS and CDR2 is FQNEAQ. Trimming left V 1 base short and J 9 bases short, with 19 bases between. This CDR3 has 15 amino acids. The CDR3 DNA sequence: TGTGCCAGCAGCTTAGATCCGGGACTTCGCATCGGGCAGTACTTC. The encoded protein is CASSLDPGLRIGQYF.

The rearrangement links TRBV5-1 to TRBJ2-3; 9 bases are shared with TRBD2. Germline V gene lookup returns CDR1 SGHRS and CDR2 YFSETQ. J gave up 1 base and V 3 bases, and 3 bases lay outside the gene matches. The CDR3 covers 15 residues. CDR3 nucleotide sequence: TGCGCCAGCAGCTCGACTAGCGGAGGCACAGATACGCAGTATTTT. Amino acid sequence: CASSSTSGGTDTQYF.

V is TRBV19 and J is TRBJ1-3; maybe TRBD1 (5 bases). Trimming pared 3 bases from V and 2 bases from J, leaving 11 bases between. The CDR3 runs to 15 residues. From germline, CDR1 is LNHDA and CDR2 SQIVND (reference sequence). The CDR3 DNA reads TGTGCCAGTAGTATCGGGGCGGGCACTGGAAACACCATATATTTT. Residues: CASSIGAGTGNTIYF.

V gene TRBV5-5 combines with J gene TRBJ1-2, with 8 bases aligning to TRBD1. V gave up 3 bases and J gave up 5 bases; unmatched junction bases: 12. The CDR3 runs 16 residues. Germline V gives CDR1 SGHKS, CDR2 YYEKEE (reference sequence). The CDR3 DNA reads as TGTGCCAGCAGCTCCTTGACAGGGGCCGAAGGATATGGCTACACCTTC. This gives the protein CASSSLTGAEGYGYTF.

The chain recombines TRBV9 with TRBJ1-3; 8 bases agree with TRBD1. Germline CDR1 and CDR2: SGDLS and YYNGEE. The V gene end was trimmed by 4 bases and the J gene end by 4 bases; junction bases not matched to a gene: 4. This CDR3 has 14 residues. CDR3 nucleotides: TGTGCCAGCAGCTCAGGGGGCTCGGGAAACACCATATATTTT. Translated: CASSSGGSGNTIYF.

The gene calls are TRBV7-9 and TRBJ2-1; either TRBD1 or TRBD2 may supply D (6 bases each). Germline CDR1 is SEHNR and CDR2 is FQNEAQ (reference sequence). The CDR3 covers 14 residues. The ends were cut back, 2 bases at V and 7 bases at J, with 12 bases in the middle. The CDR3 sequence: CASSLRGEVNEQFF. CDR3 nucleotides: TGTGCCAGCAGCTTAAGGGGGGAAGTGAATGAGCAGTTCTTC.